Each of the 20 T cell receptor beta chains below was sequenced from the same sample in a study of T cell repertoires in cytomegalovirus infection. These receptors' targets are unknown. TCRdb passed the reads through MiXCR, listing each CDR3 protein once. Among under 450,000 distinct CDR3 sequences, about 35% were seen once, and the ten largest hold approximately 13%. The sample consisted of cultured PBMCs, taken from culture after CMV antigen stimulation. The source is a human donor in good health (CMV status not recorded). Some clones in this sample may be carry-over from other donors' samples.

This clonotype was observed a few times. The chain links TRBV12-3 or TRBV12-4 to TRBJ1-6, with TRBD1 matching 9 bases. The CDR3 covers 14 residues. Germline trimming cut 6 bases from V and 8 bases from J; bases unmatched to any gene: 5. As DNA, the CDR3 is TGTGCCAGCAGCCCACGACAGGGGGATTCACCCCTCCACTTT. Protein sequence: CASSPRQGDSPLHF.

The genes are TRBV24-1 and TRBJ1-5; no clear D gene. Germline assignment: CDR1 KGHDR and CDR2 SFDVKD. The CDR3 loop spans 14 amino acids. V lost 1 base to trimming and J lost 0 bases, with 3 bases between them. The CDR3 DNA follows: TGTGCCACCAGTGATTTATATAGCAATCAGCCCCAGCATTTT. This codes for CATSDLYSNQPQHF.

The chain has TRBV12-3 or TRBV12-4 and TRBJ2-5; the D call may be TRBD1 or TRBD2 (6 bases each). V was pared by 5 bases and J by 5 bases, with 15 bases between. This CDR3 comprises 14 residues. The CDR3 region is CASSPLGAGETQYF. CDR3 coding DNA: TGTGCCAGCAGTCCTCTGGGGGCGGGGGAGACCCAGTACTTC.

This clonotype was seen many times. The gene calls are TRBV7-2 and TRBJ1-1; a possible D gene is TRBD1 (5 bases). Germline CDR1 is SGHTA and CDR2 is FQGNSA. CDR3 length equals 13 residues. The V end lost 5 bases, the J end lost 4 bases, and 11 bases lay between the germline ends. The CDR3 region is CASSPRGGTEAFF. For the CDR3, the DNA is TGTGCCAGCAGCCCACGCGGGGGCACTGAAGCTTTCTTT.

The chain carries TRBV7-9 and TRBJ1-1; 8 bases line up with TRBD1. This CDR3 is 16 amino acids long. The trim removed 4 bases at V and 4 bases at J, leaving 11 bases unmatched. Germline loops: CDR1 SEHNR, CDR2 FQNEAQ (reference sequence). CDR3 nucleotide sequence: TGTGCCAGCAGCTCCATAGCACCAGACAGGGGCACTGAAGCTTTCTTT. This sequence encodes CASSSIAPDRGTEAFF.

V usage is TRBV27 and J usage is TRBJ2-2; D is undetermined. The CDR3 is 11 residues long. Germline V lookup: CDR1 MNHEY, CDR2 SMNVEV (reference sequence). Trimming took 3 bases from V and 8 from J, leaving 4 bases between them. CDR3 sequence: CASSFGGELFF. In nucleotides, the CDR3 is TGTGCCAGCAGTTTTGGGGGGGAGCTGTTTTTT.

This clonotype was seen repeatedly, ten times or more. This sequence joins TRBV7-2 and TRBJ1-5; 7 bases are a match to TRBD1. The CDR3 is made up of 14 amino acids. Germline CDR1 is SGHTA and CDR2 is FQGNSA. V dropped 6 bases and J dropped 2; count of bases not matched to a gene: 4. CDR3 coding DNA: TGTGCCAGCAGACCAGGGGGAGGCAATCAGCCCCAGCATTTT. Translating it yields CASRPGGGNQPQHF.

The CDR3 protein is CASSMDKRELFF. The DNA of the CDR3 is TGTGCCAGTAGTATGGATAAAAGGGAGCTGTTTTTT. The rearrangement joins TRBV19 to TRBJ2-2; D not resolved. Germline CDR1 and CDR2: LNHDA and SQIVND (reference sequence). The CDR3 is 12 amino acids. V lost 3 bases, J lost 9 bases, and 8 bases lay in between.

This clonotype has just a few counts. The genes are TRBV10-3 and TRBJ1-5; D is uncertain. The CDR3 totals 14 residues. Trimming removed 2 bases at V and 2 bases at J, with 7 bases between. Germline V gives CDR1 ENHRY, CDR2 SYGVKD. The CDR3 is CAISERPGNQPQHF. In nucleotides, the CDR3 is TGTGCCATCAGTGAGAGACCCGGCAATCAGCCCCAGCATTTT.

A few counts support this clonotype. The chain recombines TRBV20-1 with TRBJ1-6; TRBD1 matches 10 bases. Trimming at V came to 1 base and at J to 3 bases, leaving 0 bases not matched to a gene. CDR1 DFQATT and CDR2 SNEGSKA come from the germline V gene (reference sequence). The CDR3 loop spans 15 amino acids. CDR3 amino acids: CSARGDRGYNSPLHF. For the CDR3, the DNA is TGCAGTGCTAGAGGGGACAGGGGCTATAATTCACCCCTCCACTTT.

CDR3 residues: CASSLEGGAEAFF. The CDR3 DNA sequence: TGTGCCAGCAGCTTAGAGGGGGGGGCTGAAGCTTTCTTT. The chain couples TRBV11-3 to TRBJ1-1, with D possibly being TRBD1 (5 bases). Trimming shortened V by 0 bases and J by 6 bases, and 8 bases separated the two germline ends. The V gene's germline CDR1 is SGHNT and CDR2 YENEEA. CDR3 length equals 13 residues.

In its sample, this clonotype was seen a few times. This chain links TRBV12-3 or TRBV12-4 with TRBJ1-4; 7 bases align to TRBD1. The length of the CDR3 is 19 residues. J was trimmed by 2 bases and V by 4 bases; bases with no gene match: 16. The CDR3 DNA is TGTGCCAGCAGTTATTTAAGGGGGCGGGTTTTTGGTACTAATGAAAAACTGTTTTTT. This sequence encodes CASSYLRGRVFGTNEKLFF.

The V call is TRBV3-1, the J call TRBJ1-1, with D possibly TRBD1 on 5 matching bases. The CDR3 runs 16 residues. The germline V gene has CDR1 LGHDT and CDR2 YNNKEL (reference sequence). Trimming removed 1 base from V and 6 bases from J, with 18 bases in between. CDR3 sequence reads: CASSQVYSQGRPEAFF. In DNA form, the CDR3 reads TGTGCCAGCAGCCAAGTTTATAGTCAGGGAAGGCCTGAAGCTTTCTTT.

This clonotype was seen a handful of times. The rearrangement joins TRBV7-2 to TRBJ2-7, with 12 bases fitting TRBD2. Germline values: CDR1 SGHTA, CDR2 FQGNSA. The ends lost 5 bases at V and 5 bases at J; junction bases unmatched: 1. The CDR3 has 13 amino acids. The chain's CDR3 is CASSRTSGDEQYF. For the CDR3, the DNA is TGTGCCAGCAGCCGGACTAGCGGGGACGAGCAGTACTTC.

This chain connects TRBV20-1 to TRBJ1-6; no firm D call. In germline, CDR1 is DFQATT, CDR2 SNEGSKA (reference sequence). CDR3 size: 17 residues. The ends were cut back, 3 bases at V and 1 base at J, with 16 bases in the middle. The CDR3 loop reads CSASPTGVRSYNSPLHF. The CDR3, as DNA: TGCAGTGCTAGCCCGACGGGTGTCCGTTCCTATAATTCACCCCTCCACTTT.

The V and J genes are TRBV12-5 and TRBJ2-1; no clear D gene. Germline-derived CDR1 and CDR2 are LGHNT and FRNRAP. There are 11 residues in the CDR3. V was trimmed by 5 bases and J by 9 bases, leaving 8 bases between them. CDR3 in amino acids: CASGPPFEQFF. The CDR3 DNA sequence: TGTGCTAGTGGTCCACCGTTTGAGCAGTTCTTC.

There are many counts of this clonotype. CDR3 residues: CASSVASGRTDTQYF. The CDR3 DNA follows: TGTGCCAGCAGTGTAGCCAGCGGGAGGACCGATACGCAGTATTTT. The chain has TRBV6-1 and TRBJ2-3; 9 bases fit TRBD2. The CDR3 has 15 residues. Germline loops: CDR1 MNHNS, CDR2 SASEGT. J was trimmed by 6 bases and V by 4 bases; bases with no gene match: 8.

This clonotype was recorded many times. The chain is built from TRBV28 and TRBJ1-4; 10 bases are shared with TRBD1. The J segment lost 8 bases and the V segment lost 6 bases, leaving 3 bases of the junction unmatched. Germline assignment: CDR1 MDHEN and CDR2 SYDVKM. This CDR3 has 13 amino acids. CDR3 sequence: CASRRQGAEKLFF. For the CDR3, the DNA is TGTGCCAGCAGGAGACAGGGGGCGGAAAAACTGTTTTTT.

This clonotype was seen only a few times. The J gene is TRBJ1-5, the V gene TRBV29-1, with D maybe TRBD1 (6 bases). From germline, CDR1 is SQVTM and CDR2 ANQGSEA. This CDR3 is 13 amino acids long. V was trimmed by 4 bases and J by 5 bases, leaving 12 bases between them. As DNA, the CDR3 is TGCAGCGTTGGCCAGGGGAAGGATCAGCCCCAGCATTTT. As protein: CSVGQGKDQPQHF.

The chain combines TRBV7-9 with TRBJ1-1; a possible D gene is TRBD1 (6 bases). The germline V and J ends were trimmed by 0 bases and 6 bases, with 14 bases remaining between them. The CDR3 runs 15 residues. Germline V gene data show CDR1 as SEHNR and CDR2 as FQNEAQ (reference sequence). DNA of the CDR3: TGTGCCAGCAGCTTAGCGGGGGCCCTGCCCCCTGAAGCTTTCTTT. This encodes CASSLAGALPPEAFF.